These T cell receptor beta chains were read from a single sample in a study of CD8+ T cells in alopecia areata. The table came from immunoSEQ multiplex PCR; TCRdb's copy has only in-frame clones and leaves some out. The sample yields 140,000 to 150,000 clones, less than 65% seen once. Sequenced material: CD8+ T cells sorted from blood. These receptor sequences come from a human donor in good health. The CDR3 runs from the conserved cysteine through the conserved F or W. The D gene is left open where the match is weak. Clone size, where shown, is once, few, many, or a class for clones that have expanded.

CDR3: CASSPGPLNEQFF
DNA: TGTGCCAGCAGCCCAGGGCCGCTGAATGAGCAGTTCTTC
D: -
V: TRBV27
length: 13
size: -
J: TRBJ2-1

CDR3: CASSGHSGLAGDSGELFF
DNA: TGTGCCAGCAGCGGGCACAGCGGACTAGCGGGAGATAGCGGGGAGCTGTTTTTT
D: TRBD2
V: TRBV9
length: 18
size: -
J: TRBJ2-2

CDR3: CASSVGLAYTDTQYF
DNA: TGTGCCAGCAGCGTCGGACTAGCCTACACAGATACGCAGTATTTT
D: TRBD2
V: TRBV9
length: 15
size: -
J: TRBJ2-3

CDR3: CASSPRTGELFF
DNA: TGTGCCAGCAGTCCCAGGACGGGGGAGCTGTTTTTT
D: -
V: TRBV6-5
length: 12
size: few
J: TRBJ2-2

CDR3: CASSPPGTSEYNEQFF
DNA: TGTGCCAGCAGCCCCCCCGGGACTAGCGAGTACAATGAGCAGTTCTTC
D: TRBD2
V: TRBV13
length: 16
size: -
J: TRBJ2-1

CDR3: CASSLPSWEQYF
DNA: TGCGCCAGCAGCTTGCCTAGCTGGGAGCAGTACTTC
D: -
V: TRBV5-1
length: 12
size: -
J: TRBJ2-7

CDR3: CASSQGLRETQYF
DNA: TGCGCCAGCAGCCAAGGGTTGAGGGAGACCCAGTACTTC
D: -
V: TRBV4-1
length: 13
size: -
J: TRBJ2-5

CDR3: CASSLGSSGEETQYF
DNA: TGTGCCAGCAGCTTAGGGTCTAGCGGGGAAGAGACCCAGTACTTC
D: TRBD2
V: TRBV7-7
length: 15
size: -
J: TRBJ2-5

CDR3: CASSQDRQRDTQYF
DNA: TGTGCCAGCAGTCAGGACAGGCAAAGGGATACGCAGTATTTT
D: TRBD1
V: TRBV6-5
length: 14
size: -
J: TRBJ2-3

CDR3: CASSPQRTNTEAFF
DNA: TGTGCCAGCAGCCCCCAGAGGACGAACACTGAAGCTTTCTTT
D: -
V: TRBV7-8
length: 14
size: -
J: TRBJ1-1

CDR3: CASSLVGGLVAGELFF
DNA: TGTGCCAGCAGCTTAGTCGGGGGACTAGTAGCCGGGGAGCTGTTTTTT
D: TRBD2
V: TRBV11-2
length: 16
size: -
J: TRBJ2-2

CDR3: CASSARTRTYEQYF
DNA: TGCGCCAGCAGTGCTAGGACGCGAACCTACGAGCAGTACTTC
D: -
V: TRBV23-1
length: 14
size: -
J: TRBJ2-7

CDR3: CASSLQGDQPQHF
DNA: TGTGCCAGCAGTCTACAGGGGGATCAGCCCCAGCATTTT
D: TRBD1
V: TRBV6-6
length: 13
size: -
J: TRBJ1-5

CDR3: CASSTDMDNGNQPQHF
DNA: TGTGCCAGTAGTACGGATATGGACAATGGCAATCAGCCCCAGCATTTT
D: -
V: TRBV19
length: 16
size: few
J: TRBJ1-5

CDR3: CASTVLTSGRGPGELFF
DNA: TGTGCCAGCACCGTTCTTACTAGCGGGAGGGGGCCCGGGGAGCTGTTTTTT
D: TRBD2
V: TRBV27
length: 17
size: -
J: TRBJ2-2

CDR3: CASSEGRGSSYEQYF
DNA: TGTGCCAGCAGTGAGGGCAGGGGATCCTCCTACGAGCAGTACTTC
D: -
V: TRBV2
length: 15
size: -
J: TRBJ2-7

CDR3: CASSTIGTTDTEAFF
DNA: TGTGCCAGCAGCACTATCGGGACCACCGACACTGAAGCTTTCTTT
D: -
V: TRBV9
length: 15
size: -
J: TRBJ1-1

CDR3: CASSSERDLANEQFF
DNA: TGTGCCAGCAGCTCCGAGAGGGACCTAGCGAATGAGCAGTTCTTC
D: -
V: TRBV7-9
length: 15
size: -
J: TRBJ2-1

CDR3: CAWSEGRGANVLTF
DNA: TGTGCCTGGAGTGAGGGAAGGGGGGCCAACGTCCTGACTTTC
D: -
V: TRBV30
length: 14
size: -
J: TRBJ2-6

CDR3: CASSYGSGRGTGELFF
DNA: TGTGCCAGCAGTTACGGGAGCGGGAGGGGAACCGGGGAGCTGTTTTTT
D: TRBD2
V: TRBV6-6
length: 16
size: few
J: TRBJ2-2

CDR3: CASSLLVGSGNSEQGDTQYF
DNA: TGTGCCAGCAGTTTATTGGTGGGGAGCGGAAACTCGGAGCAGGGAGATACGCAGTATTTT
D: -
V: TRBV27
length: 20
size: -
J: TRBJ2-3

CDR3: CASSLARGRPQHF
DNA: TGTGCCAGCAGTTTAGCACGCGGGCGGCCCCAGCATTTT
D: -
V: TRBV28
length: 13
size: once
J: TRBJ1-5

CDR3: CASIKDSGTSYEQYF
DNA: TGTGCCAGCATCAAAGATAGCGGGACCTCCTACGAGCAGTACTTC
D: TRBD2
V: TRBV2
length: 15
size: -
J: TRBJ2-7

CDR3: CASSFKAREEETQYF
DNA: TGTGCCAGCAGCTTTAAGGCAAGGGAAGAGGAGACCCAGTACTTC
D: -
V: TRBV5-4
length: 15
size: -
J: TRBJ2-5

CDR3: CASSSYSGGGEDTQYF
DNA: TGTGCCAGCAGCTCGTATAGCGGAGGCGGGGAGGATACGCAGTATTTT
D: -
V: TRBV7-9
length: 16
size: -
J: TRBJ2-3

CDR3: CASSLESRYEQYF
DNA: TGTGCCAGCAGCTTAGAATCAAGATACGAGCAGTACTTC
D: -
V: TRBV5-4
length: 13
size: once
J: TRBJ2-7

CDR3: CASSLGAGGNYGYTF
DNA: TGTGCCAGCAGCTTGGGGGCAGGGGGCAACTATGGCTACACCTTC
D: TRBD1
V: TRBV27
length: 15
size: -
J: TRBJ1-2

CDR3: CASSHTGVTDTQYF
DNA: TGTGCCAGCAGCCATACGGGAGTCACAGATACGCAGTATTTT
D: -
V: TRBV7-2
length: 14
size: -
J: TRBJ2-3

CDR3: CASSISPWDSDYEQYF
DNA: TGTGCCAGTAGTATAAGTCCCTGGGACAGCGACTACGAGCAGTACTTC
D: TRBD1
V: TRBV19
length: 16
size: -
J: TRBJ2-7

CDR3: CSVERPDSYNEQFF
DNA: TGCAGCGTTGAAAGACCGGACTCCTACAATGAGCAGTTCTTC
D: -
V: TRBV29-1
length: 14
size: -
J: TRBJ2-1